These T cell receptor beta chains were read from a single sample in a study of blood T cell repertoires in COVID-19. The table came from immunoSEQ multiplex PCR; TCRdb's copy has only in-frame clones and leaves some out. Counted here are about 87,000 clones, around 87% occurring once; the ten biggest clones make up approximately 7.4%. The sequenced sample consisted of peripheral blood. The source of these receptors is a human donor with acute or convalescent COVID-19. The donor label of this sample is uncertain. The CDR3 runs from the conserved cysteine through the conserved F or W. Each record gives: J gene, clone size, V gene, D gene, CDR3 DNA, CDR3 protein. A D gene is named only where the DNA matches it firmly. Where a row states a size, it is once, few, many or the class of an expanded clone; other rows omit it.

TRBJ2-1	.	TRBV28	TRBD1	TGTGCCAGCAGATCTGGACAGGGGGCGGGGAATGAGCAGTTCTTC	CASRSGQGAGNEQFF
TRBJ1-2	.	TRBV7-9	TRBD1	TGTGCCAGCAGCGGGGACAGCCCGTATGGCTACACCTTC	CASSGDSPYGYTF
TRBJ2-5	.	TRBV7-7	TRBD2	TGTGCCAGCAGCTTAGACGGGACTATCCCAGAGACCCAGTACTTC	CASSLDGTIPETQYF
TRBJ1-5	few	TRBV2	.	TGTGCCAGCAGTGAGAACGGGGGGGAGCCCCAGCATTTT	CASSENGGEPQHF
TRBJ2-5	once	TRBV5-1	TRBD1	TGCGCCAGCAGCTCCGCCGGGACAGGGGGCCAAGAGACCCAGTACTTC	CASSSAGTGGQETQYF
TRBJ2-5	.	TRBV5-1	TRBD2	TGCGCCAGCAGCTTCGGTCCGGGACTAGCGGACCAAGAGACCCAGTACTTC	CASSFGPGLADQETQYF
TRBJ1-6	once	TRBV11-2	TRBD1	TGTGCCAGCAAGTTCACGGGACAGGCCTCTTCACCCCTCCACTTT	CASKFTGQASSPLHF
TRBJ1-5	few	TRBV5-4	TRBD1	TGTGCCAGCAGCTTGGGGGGACAGGGTCCCAATCAGCCCCAGCATTTT	CASSLGGQGPNQPQHF
TRBJ2-3	few	TRBV10-3	.	TGTGCCATCAGTGAGGCGGGGCTAGCAGCAAATACGCAGTATTTT	CAISEAGLAANTQYF
TRBJ1-6	once	TRBV4-3	TRBD1	TGCGCCAGCAGCCAAGTGGCGGGACAGTATAATTCACCCCTCCACTTT	CASSQVAGQYNSPLHF
TRBJ2-5	once	TRBV10-2	TRBD1	TGCGCCAGCAGTGAGATAGGGACAGAAGAGACCCAGTACTTC	CASSEIGTEETQYF
TRBJ2-2	.	TRBV21-1	.	TGTGCCAGCAGCAAAGATGGGGACGCCGGGGACAGAACTACCTCTGGGGATACCGGGGAGCTGTTTTTT	CASSKDGDAGDRTTSGDTGELFF
TRBJ2-4	.	TRBV6-5	TRBD1	TGTGCCAGCACCGGACAGGGGAACGGCAAAAACATTCAGTACTTC	CASTGQGNGKNIQYF
TRBJ1-2	.	TRBV13	.	TGTGCCAGCAGCTTATTAATGGGCGAGGGTGGCTACACCTTC	CASSLLMGEGGYTF
TRBJ2-1	few	TRBV11-3	TRBD2	TGTGCCAGCAGCCGGACTAGCGGGGGGGCCTATGAGCAGTTCTTC	CASSRTSGGAYEQFF
TRBJ2-7	.	TRBV30	.	TGTGCCTGGAGTGTACTTGGGGCACTCCCGACCTACGAGCAGTACTTC	CAWSVLGALPTYEQYF
TRBJ2-3	.	TRBV6-1	TRBD1	TGTGCCAGCAGTGACAGGGGGATGGATACGCAGTATTTT	CASSDRGMDTQYF
TRBJ1-5	.	TRBV19	TRBD1	TGTGCCAGTACCACCGGGACAGCTTATCAGCCCCAGCATTTT	CASTTGTAYQPQHF
TRBJ2-7	.	TRBV10-3	TRBD1	TGTGCCATCAGTGGAACGGGACAGGGTGGAATCGAGCAGTACTTC	CAISGTGQGGIEQYF
TRBJ2-2	.	TRBV5-4	TRBD1	TGTGCCAGCAGCCTCGGGACAGCGAACACCGGGGAGCTGTTTTTT	CASSLGTANTGELFF
TRBJ2-1	.	TRBV19	.	TGTGCCAGTAGAGGAGGGGGGGCCAGTTACAATGAGCAGTTCTTC	CASRGGGASYNEQFF
TRBJ1-2	.	TRBV29-1	.	TGCAGCCACACGACTATCGGTGGCTACACCTTC	CSHTTIGGYTF
TRBJ2-7	many	TRBV18	.	TGTGCCAGCTCACCGGCGACAGTGACCTTTCTCGAGCAGTACTTC	CASSPATVTFLEQYF
TRBJ1-2	.	TRBV20-1	.	TGCAGTGCTAGAGACTTACAGGACTACACCTTC	CSARDLQDYTF
TRBJ2-5	.	TRBV7-3	TRBD1	TGTGCCAGCAGCCAAGGGACAGAAGAGACCCAGTACTTC	CASSQGTEETQYF
TRBJ2-7	.	TRBV5-1	.	TGCGCCAGCAGCCACCGGGAAGCCTACGAGCAGTACTTC	CASSHREAYEQYF
TRBJ2-7	once	TRBV5-5	TRBD2	TGTGCCAGCAGCTTCCGGGGGGAATGGGACGAGCAGTACTTC	CASSFRGEWDEQYF
TRBJ2-7	.	TRBV10-2	.	TGCGCCAGCAGTGGGGGGCTCGAGCAGTACTTC	CASSGGLEQYF
TRBJ2-7	.	TRBV7-3	.	TGTGCCAGCAGCTTGTATCGTAATACAGAGCAGGATCCCTATGAGCAGTACTTC	CASSLYRNTEQDPYEQYF
TRBJ2-3	.	TRBV11-3	TRBD2	TGTGCCAACGCATTAGCGGGGGGCACAGATACGCAGTATTTT	CANALAGGTDTQYF
TRBJ2-7	few	TRBV18	.	TGTGCCAGCTCACAAACCGGAGGCGGAGTCTTCTCCTACGAGCAGTACTTC	CASSQTGGGVFSYEQYF
TRBJ1-1	.	TRBV5-1	TRBD1	TGCGCCACTAAACCTTCCGGGACAGGAGACAAAGCTTTCTTT	CATKPSGTGDKAFF
TRBJ1-2	few	TRBV13	.	TGTGCCAGCAGCTTAGGACAGTCTAACTATGGCTACACCTTC	CASSLGQSNYGYTF
TRBJ2-7	.	TRBV3-1/TRBV3-2	TRBD1	TGTGCCAGCAGCCAATGGGACAGGTCCTACGAGCAGTACTTC	CASSQWDRSYEQYF
TRBJ2-1	.	TRBV7-8	.	TGTGCCAGCAGCTTAGGACTGCCCAATGAGCAGTTCTTC	CASSLGLPNEQFF
TRBJ1-1	.	TRBV9	.	TGTGCCAGCAGCCAGCTAGGGAGGACTGAAGCTTTCTTT	CASSQLGRTEAFF
TRBJ2-7	.	TRBV3-1/TRBV3-2	.	TGTGCCAGCAGCCAAGACAGGCGGGACTCCTACGAGCAGTACTTC	CASSQDRRDSYEQYF
TRBJ1-1	once	TRBV29-1	.	TGCAGCGTTGAGACCGCACAGGAAGCTTTCTTT	CSVETAQEAFF
TRBJ2-5	.	TRBV24-1	.	TGTGCCACCATGGACACCCAAGAGACCCAGTACTTC	CATMDTQETQYF